What follows are 6 T cell receptor beta chains derived from one specimen sequenced in a study of CD8 T cells in Susac syndrome. RNA was extracted with the RNeasy kit, and a quantity of about 0.45 to 1 ug was reverse transcribed using random hexamers. TCRdb itself ran the immunoSEQ multiplex PCR reads through MiXCR, one entry per CDR3 protein. The sample has about 210,000 distinct CDR3 sequences, 95% seen once. Sequencing input: CD4+ T cells from PBMCs. All receptors derive from a human donor with multiple sclerosis.

J is TRBJ2-5 and V is TRBV6-1; D is perhaps TRBD1 (6 bases). Trimming took off 8 bases at V and 2 bases at J, with 12 bases between the two ends. The CDR3 covers 13 residues. Looked up from germline, CDR1 is MNHNS and CDR2 is SASEGT. The CDR3 DNA follows: TGTGCCAGCGATACAGGGTGGCAAGAGACCCAGTACTTC. It specifies CASDTGWQETQYF.

This rearrangement joins TRBV20-1 to TRBJ2-7; TRBD1 might be the D (6 bases). The V end was cut by 6 bases, the J end by 5 bases, with 11 bases between. CDR1 DFQATT and CDR2 SNEGSKA come from the germline V gene (reference sequence). The CDR3 consists of 11 residues. CDR3 region: CSAIRGNEQYF. The CDR3 region has the DNA TGCAGTGCAATCAGGGGCAACGAGCAGTACTTC.

The DNA for the CDR3 is TGTGCCAGCAGCCAATATGCAGAGACCCAGTACTTC. This translates into CASSQYAETQYF. The chain combines TRBV3-1 with TRBJ2-5; D is unresolved. The germline V and J ends were trimmed by 2 bases and 4 bases, with 5 bases remaining between them. This CDR3 region has 12 residues. CDR1 is LGHDT and CDR2 is YNNKEL in the germline V gene (reference sequence).

The rearrangement uses TRBV19 and TRBJ1-1; the D is unclear. Germline V CDR1 and CDR2: LNHDA, SQIVND (reference sequence). There are 12 residues in the CDR3. Trimming took 7 bases from V and 0 from J, leaving 6 bases between them. Here the CDR3 DNA reads TGTGCCAGTAAGACGGTGAACACTGAAGCTTTCTTT. This encodes CASKTVNTEAFF. Using reference TRBV19 and TRBJ1-1 for the parts outside the CDR3, the full variable domain is DGGITQSPKYLFRKEGQNVTLSCEQNLNHDAMYWYRQDPGQGLRLIYYSQIVNDFQKGDIAEGYSVSREKKESFPLTVTSAQKNPTAFYLCASKTVNTEAFFGQGTRLTVV.

The rearrangement joins TRBV20-1 to TRBJ1-1, with no clear D. The CDR3 spans 13 residues. Trimming took off 3 bases at V and 0 bases at J, with 8 bases between the two ends. Germline lookup yields CDR1 DFQATT and CDR2 SNEGSKA (reference sequence). CDR3 DNA sequence: TGCAGTGCTAGTAAGGGCCTGAACACTGAAGCTTTCTTT. This gives the protein CSASKGLNTEAFF.

The gene calls are TRBV10-3 and TRBJ2-7; 11 nucleotides match TRBD2. This CDR3 spans 17 amino acids. From germline, CDR1 is ENHRY and CDR2 SYGVKD. J gave up 9 bases and V 3 bases, and 16 bases lay outside the gene matches. In DNA, the CDR3 is TGTGCCATCAGTGATGGGTGGGGGACTAGCGGATTACCAAGGCAGTACTTC. Translated, it gives CAISDGWGTSGLPRQYF.